This TCR beta chain emerged from a study of T cell changes during pregnancy in multiple sclerosis. The germline CDR1 and CDR2 sequences are MGHRA and YSYEKL. Trimming stripped 7 bases from V and 10 bases from J, with 4 bases between. CDR3 size: 9 residues. Sequenced by immunoSEQ multiplex PCR; TCRdb stores in-frame clones only, minus some. This table has over 90,000 clones, approximately 89% appearing once. This chain joins TRBV4-1 and TRBJ1-4; D ambiguous. The sequenced sample was peripheral blood, obtained before pregnancy. This clonotype was sampled from a female donor with multiple sclerosis, enrolled in a pregnancy study. The CDR3 loop is CASTGKLFF. The CDR3 DNA reads TGCGCCAGCACGGGAAAACTGTTTTTT.